The entry that follows covers one T cell receptor (beta chain) sequence. Antigen: not known. The source of the sample is a study of beta chain features in type 1 diabetes. Study-wide background: Examined across all samples were almost 110 million sorted cells. Study results and limitations: Still unanswered here is whether HLA type influences TCRB rearrangement. Among patients with Type 1 diabetes, TCRB CDR3s were moderately but significantly shorter in every one of the four CD4+ subsets.

This CDR3 region has 15 residues. The V gene's germline CDR1 is LNHDA and CDR2 SQIVND (reference sequence). V was cut by 3 bases and J by 4 bases, with 14 bases left in between. It was via CD45RO/CCR7/CD25/CD127/CD95/CD27 that CD4+ naive, central memory, regulatory and stem cell-like memory cells were sorted. Since all of the isolated RNA was reverse transcribed, expressed TCRB transcripts were what got sequenced. TCRdb keeps only in-frame clones here, not all; method: immunoSEQ multiplex PCR. The sample contains roughly 150,000 clones, almost 65% of which appear only once. The genes are TRBV19 and TRBJ2-3; D unresolved. Sequencing used naive CD4+ T cells from blood. This receptor was identified in a man under 40 with type 1 diabetes. The CDR3 is CASSIPARRADTQYF. The CDR3 DNA is TGTGCCAGTAGTATCCCGGCGAGAAGGGCAGATACGCAGTATTTT.